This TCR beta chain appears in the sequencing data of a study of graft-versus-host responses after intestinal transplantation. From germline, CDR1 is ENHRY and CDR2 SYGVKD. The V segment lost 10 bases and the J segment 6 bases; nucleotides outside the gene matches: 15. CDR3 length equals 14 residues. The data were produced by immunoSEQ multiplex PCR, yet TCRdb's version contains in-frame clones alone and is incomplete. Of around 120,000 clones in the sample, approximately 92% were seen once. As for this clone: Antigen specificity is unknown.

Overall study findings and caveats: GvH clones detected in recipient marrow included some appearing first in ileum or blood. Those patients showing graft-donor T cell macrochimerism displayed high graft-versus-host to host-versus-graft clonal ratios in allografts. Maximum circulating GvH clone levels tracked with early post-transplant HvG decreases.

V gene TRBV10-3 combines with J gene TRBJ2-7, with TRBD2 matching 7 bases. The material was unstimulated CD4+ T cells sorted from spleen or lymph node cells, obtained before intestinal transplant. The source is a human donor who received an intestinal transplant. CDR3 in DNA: TGTGCCACTTTAAGGAGGGAGGGCCGCTTCGAGCAGTACTTC. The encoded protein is CATLRREGRFEQYF.